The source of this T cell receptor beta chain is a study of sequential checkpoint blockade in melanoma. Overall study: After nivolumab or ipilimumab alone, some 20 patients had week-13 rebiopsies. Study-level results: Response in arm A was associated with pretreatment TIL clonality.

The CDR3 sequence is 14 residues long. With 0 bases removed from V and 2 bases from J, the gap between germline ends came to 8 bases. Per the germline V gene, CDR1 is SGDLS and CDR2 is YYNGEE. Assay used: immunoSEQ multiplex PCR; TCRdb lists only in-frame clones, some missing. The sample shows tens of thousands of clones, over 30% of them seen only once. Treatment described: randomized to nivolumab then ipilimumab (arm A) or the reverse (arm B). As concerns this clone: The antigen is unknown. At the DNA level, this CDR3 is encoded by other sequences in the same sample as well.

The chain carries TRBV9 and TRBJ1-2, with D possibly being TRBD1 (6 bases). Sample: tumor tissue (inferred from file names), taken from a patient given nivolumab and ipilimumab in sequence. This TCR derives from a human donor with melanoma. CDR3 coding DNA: TGTGCCAGCAGCGTAGACAGGGCCAACTATGGCTACACCTTC. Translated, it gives CASSVDRANYGYTF.